These T cell receptor beta chains were read from a single sample in a study of patients and donors after allogeneic stem cell transplantation. TCRdb independently ran MiXCR on the RT-PCR reads; one entry per CDR3 protein. The table lists tens of thousands of distinct CDR3 sequences, more than 10% of them singletons. Sequencing was carried out using blood, either unsorted or a sorted T cell fraction (not recorded which). These receptors all come from a human donor who was either an allogeneic HSCT recipient or a stem cell or donor lymphocyte infusion donor (not recorded which). It is not recorded whose cells these are; they may come from a transplant donor. Both conserved end residues are trimmed from each CDR3.

cdr3_aa: SSDYTDTQY
v_call: TRBV29-1

cdr3_aa: APGPFKEKLF
v_call: TRBV7-4

cdr3_aa: ASSYTSGTAGSYEQY
v_call: TRBV5-1

cdr3_aa: ASSLSTGARANYGYT
v_call: TRBV12-3/TRBV12-4

cdr3_aa: ASSHGTTGVMNTEAF
v_call: TRBV4-1

cdr3_aa: ASMGSSGNTIY
v_call: TRBV27

cdr3_aa: ASSLDRNYEQY
v_call: TRBV12-3/TRBV12-4

cdr3_aa: ASSLGGTTYEQY
v_call: TRBV7-9

cdr3_aa: ASSEPGHINATNEKLF
v_call: TRBV7-9

cdr3_aa: ASSTLGLAGGPVSGELF
v_call: TRBV12-3/TRBV12-4

cdr3_aa: ASSHTTSGLDIYYEQY
v_call: TRBV4-2

cdr3_aa: ASTGTSGQSYEQY
v_call: TRBV7-9

cdr3_aa: ATSDRRLAEYNEQF
v_call: TRBV24-1

cdr3_aa: ASSLSDTGYGYEQY
v_call: TRBV5-1

cdr3_aa: AIGTSGTGTDTQY
v_call: TRBV10-3

cdr3_aa: ASSRLLNTEAF
v_call: TRBV6-4

cdr3_aa: ATSDAGIGNTGELF
v_call: TRBV24-1

cdr3_aa: SARPSDRARMNTEAF
v_call: TRBV20-1

cdr3_aa: SARLPSSSYNEQF
v_call: TRBV20-1

cdr3_aa: ASRRNPLAGEQY
v_call: TRBV6-2/TRBV6-3

cdr3_aa: ASSLGLPNTEAF
v_call: TRBV27

cdr3_aa: ASSSDRTYEQY
v_call: TRBV7-9

cdr3_aa: ASSGREGIYNSPLH
v_call: TRBV12-3/TRBV12-4

cdr3_aa: ASSSGVSVSYEQY
v_call: TRBV6-5

cdr3_aa: ASSPNLFGTGVNEQF
v_call: TRBV11-2

cdr3_aa: ASSYSIGGLEQY
v_call: TRBV6-5

cdr3_aa: ASSLPGNPGQHTEAF
v_call: TRBV7-9